What follows are 32 T cell receptor beta chains derived from one specimen sequenced in a study of T-cell memory formation after mild COVID-19. TCRdb ran MiXCR on the 5' RACE reads and lists one entry per CDR3 protein. This sample carries a few hundred thousand distinct CDR3 sequences, about a sixth of them seen once, and the ten largest clones take approximately 25%. Sequenced sample: PBMCs or a T cell subset sorted from them (not recorded which). The receptors were gathered from a man between 18 and 35 years old who had mild COVID-19 (a few samples of this study predate the infection). Cell type and time point are not known.

This clonotype has a handful of counts. This chain connects TRBV6-2 or TRBV6-3 to TRBJ2-6; 7 nucleotides agree with TRBD1. The CDR3 is 15 residues long. The germline gives CDR1 MNHEY, CDR2 SVGEGT. Trimming at V came to 5 bases and at J to 4 bases, leaving 5 bases not matched to a gene. CDR3 protein: CASSHRGSGANVLTF. The CDR3 DNA reads TGTGCCAGCAGTCACAGGGGATCAGGGGCCAACGTCCTGACTTTC.

The J gene is TRBJ2-5, the V gene TRBV5-1, with D perhaps TRBD1 (6 bases). From germline, CDR1 is SGHRS and CDR2 YFSETQ. This CDR3 has 15 residues. Deletions cut 0 bases from V and 2 bases from J, with 11 bases between. The CDR3 bases are TGCGCCAGCAGCTTGGCAACAGGGCGGCAAGAGACCCAGTACTTC. Protein product: CASSLATGRQETQYF. Combining the CDR3 with reference TRBV5-1 and TRBJ2-5 gives the whole variable domain KAGVTQTPRYLIKTRGQQVTLSCSPISGHRSVSWYQQTPGQGLQFLFEYFSETQRNKGNFPGRFSGRQFSNSRSEMNVSTLELGDSALYLCASSLATGRQETQYFGPGTRLLVL.

This clonotype was detected a few times. The V call is TRBV6-6, the J call TRBJ2-7, with unresolved D. Between the trimmed V and J ends, which lost 0 bases and 1 base, there was a span of 10 bases. The CDR3 consists of 15 residues. Germline V gene sequence: CDR1 MNHNY, CDR2 SVGAGI (reference sequence). The CDR3 loop is CASSYSGMGSYEQYF. As DNA, the CDR3 is TGTGCCAGCAGTTACTCGGGGATGGGGTCCTACGAGCAGTACTTC.

This clonotype was found a few times. The chain employs TRBV11-2 and TRBJ1-6, with unresolved D. Germline loops: CDR1 SGHAT, CDR2 FQNNGV. With 7 bases removed from V and 2 bases from J, the gap between germline ends came to 9 bases. CDR3 length: 14 amino acids. The CDR3 loop is CASTVDAYNSPLHF. DNA for the CDR3: TGTGCCAGCACCGTGGACGCCTATAATTCACCCCTCCACTTT.

V and J are TRBV6-6 and TRBJ1-2, with TRBD1 matching 7 bases. CDR3 size: 14 residues. Germline V gene sequence: CDR1 MNHNY, CDR2 SVGAGI (reference sequence). With V trimmed by 2 bases and J by 5 bases, 5 bases remained unmatched. In DNA form, the CDR3 reads TGTGCCAGCAGTTACCTTGGACAGGCTTATGGCTACACCTTC. Amino acid sequence: CASSYLGQAYGYTF.

This clonotype was detected only a few times. This chain connects TRBV4-2 to TRBJ1-4; D is perhaps TRBD1 (6 bases). Germline CDR1 is LGHNA and CDR2 is YNFKEQ. The V gene lost 0 bases and the J gene lost 1 base, with 9 bases spanning the gap. The CDR3 covers 16 residues. For the CDR3, the DNA is TGTGCCAGCAGCCAAGATTGGGGGCGAACTAATGAAAAACTGTTTTTT. This translates into CASSQDWGRTNEKLFF.

V is TRBV7-9 and J is TRBJ2-5; TRBD1 is a possible D gene (5 bases). This CDR3 is built from 14 residues. Germline CDR1 reads SEHNR; CDR2 reads FQNEAQ (reference sequence). V shed 1 base and J shed 4 bases, with 10 bases lying between them. CDR3 region: CASSLGQLPETQYF. CDR3 in DNA: TGTGCCAGCAGCTTAGGACAGCTTCCAGAGACCCAGTACTTC. The complete variable domain, with remaining parts taken from reference TRBV7-9 and TRBJ2-5, reads DTGVSQNPRHKITKRGQNVTFRCDPISEHNRLYWYRQTLGQGPEFLTYFQNEAQLEKSRLLSDRFSAERPKGSFSTLEIQRTEQGDSAMYLCASSLGQLPETQYFGPGTRLLVL.

The CDR3 sequence is CASSSRDLGTGELFF. Written as DNA, the CDR3 is TGTGCCAGCAGCTCCAGGGATTTAGGGACCGGGGAGCTGTTTTTT. The rearrangement uses TRBV7-2 and TRBJ2-2, with D tentatively TRBD1 (5 bases). Trimming stripped 4 bases from V and 5 bases from J, with 14 bases between. This CDR3 comprises 15 residues. Germline V gene data show CDR1 as SGHTA and CDR2 as FQGNSA.

This clonotype has a handful of counts. This rearrangement joins TRBV4-2 to TRBJ1-5, with unresolved D. The length of the CDR3 is 17 residues. CDR1 LGHNA and CDR2 YNFKEQ come from the germline V gene. Trimming stripped 0 bases from V and 0 bases from J, with 12 bases between. In nucleotides, the CDR3 is TGTGCCAGCAGCCAAGAGTATAGGAGCTATAGCAATCAGCCCCAGCATTTT. Translating gives CASSQEYRSYSNQPQHF.

The chain uses TRBV6-6 and TRBJ1-1; unclear D gene. V was cut by 8 bases and J by 0 bases, with 10 bases left in between. CDR1 and CDR2 (germline): MNHNY, SVGAGI (reference sequence). The CDR3 is 13 residues long. CDR3 residues: CASYPSVNTEAFF. CDR3 sequence (DNA): TGTGCCAGCTACCCGTCAGTGAACACTGAAGCTTTCTTT.

This clonotype was found many times. The chain has TRBV7-9 and TRBJ1-1; weak D call: TRBD1 (6 bases). From germline, CDR1 is SEHNR and CDR2 FQNEAQ (reference sequence). V gave up 4 bases and J gave up 5 bases, with 11 bases separating them. The CDR3 sequence is 13 residues long. In DNA, the CDR3 is TGTGCCAGCAGCTGGTTAGGGGGGACTGAAGCTTTCTTT. It translates to CASSWLGGTEAFF.

The rearrangement uses TRBV19 and TRBJ2-5; 7 bases fit TRBD2. CDR3 length: 14 amino acids. Germline V gene lookup returns CDR1 LNHDA and CDR2 SQIVND (reference sequence). The junction had 5 bases not matched to a gene; V was cut back by 5 bases and J by 2 bases. CDR3 loop: CASSRAGVQETQYF. The DNA for the CDR3 is TGTGCCAGTAGTCGGGCGGGGGTGCAAGAGACCCAGTACTTC.

This clonotype was observed a few times. The chain employs TRBV12-3 or TRBV12-4 and TRBJ2-7; TRBD2 matches at 14 bases. The trim removed 6 bases at V and 6 bases at J, leaving 10 bases unmatched. The length of the CDR3 is 16 residues. The CDR3 sequence: CASSPGTSGGKSEQYF. The CDR3 DNA is TGTGCCAGCAGCCCCGGGACTAGCGGGGGAAAGAGCGAGCAGTACTTC.

The chain combines TRBV12-3 or TRBV12-4 with TRBJ1-1; D possibly corresponds to TRBD1 (6 bases). The CDR3 loop spans 12 amino acids. Between the trimmed V and J ends, which lost 10 bases and 5 bases, there was a span of 14 bases. The CDR3 is CATQTGLTEAFF. The DNA for the CDR3 is TGTGCCACCCAAACAGGGCTTACTGAAGCTTTCTTT.

This chain joins TRBV20-1 and TRBJ1-2, with D unresolved. Germline V gene sequence: CDR1 DFQATT, CDR2 SNEGSKA (reference sequence). The CDR3 consists of 13 residues. The germline V and J ends were trimmed by 6 bases and 3 bases, with 14 bases remaining between them. The CDR3 sequence is CSANFGLDYGYTF. The CDR3 nucleotides read TGCAGTGCCAACTTCGGGCTCGACTATGGCTACACCTTC.

V gene TRBV28 combines with J gene TRBJ2-1; TRBD2 agrees at 10 bases. Germline CDR1 and CDR2: MDHEN and SYDVKM. After removal of 8 bases from V and 5 bases from J, the junction contained 3 bases not matched to a gene. The CDR3 length is 13 residues. CDR3 nucleotide sequence: TGTGCCAGCCTAGCGGGGGATAACAATGAGCAGTTCTTC. It encodes CASLAGDNNEQFF.

This clonotype was picked up a small number of times. V gene TRBV7-2 combines with J gene TRBJ2-2; D unresolved. The CDR3 contains 16 residues. V was pared by 5 bases and J by 1 base, with 14 bases between. The V gene's germline CDR1 is SGHTA and CDR2 FQGNSA. CDR3 sequence (DNA): TGTGCCAGCAGCACAAGACATGACGGGAACACCGGGGAGCTGTTTTTT. Translation: CASSTRHDGNTGELFF.

This clonotype was recorded many times. V is TRBV5-5 and J is TRBJ2-2, with D tentatively TRBD1 or TRBD2 (5 bases each). Trimming pared 4 bases from V and 2 bases from J, leaving 12 bases between. The CDR3 consists of 15 residues. Germline V CDR1 and CDR2: SGHKS, YYEKEE (reference sequence). CDR3 loop: CASSRGTANTGELFF. The CDR3 bases are TGTGCCAGCAGCAGAGGGACGGCTAACACCGGGGAGCTGTTTTTT.

A few counts support this clonotype. V and J are TRBV4-2 and TRBJ2-7, with 7 bases fitting TRBD2. The length of the CDR3 is 15 residues. CDR1 and CDR2 (germline): LGHNA, YNFKEQ. Germline trimming cut 0 bases from V and 5 bases from J; bases unmatched to any gene: 7. The DNA of the CDR3 is TGTGCCAGCAGCCAAGACACCAGACTAGCCCACGAGCAGTACGTC. Protein product: CASSQDTRLAHEQYV.

V is TRBV7-9 and J is TRBJ2-1, with TRBD1 matching over 8 bases. Germline trimming cut 7 bases from V and 0 bases from J; bases unmatched to any gene: 5. The CDR3 covers 15 residues. Germline loops: CDR1 SEHNR, CDR2 FQNEAQ (reference sequence). This CDR3 is CASTPDRDSYNEQFF. The CDR3 DNA follows: TGTGCCAGCACCCCGGACAGGGACTCCTACAATGAGCAGTTCTTC.

This clonotype was seen a few times. V gene TRBV5-1 combines with J gene TRBJ2-1, with a weak D call TRBD1 (5 bases). The CDR3 length is 14 residues. Per the germline V gene, CDR1 is SGHRS and CDR2 is YFSETQ. V lost 4 bases and J 8 bases, leaving 16 bases between the germline ends. The CDR3 loop reads CASSEGTGSDEQFF. DNA for the CDR3: TGCGCCAGCAGCGAAGGAACAGGATCCGATGAGCAGTTCTTC.

This clonotype was found once. CDR3 region: CSAADRQGLSPLHF. CDR3 bases: TGCAGTGCTGCTGACAGACAGGGCTTGTCACCCCTCCACTTT. The J gene is TRBJ1-6, the V gene TRBV20-1, with TRBD1 matching over 7 bases. The CDR3 runs to 14 residues. Trimming took 5 bases from V and 10 from J; bases not matched to a gene: 11. Germline assignment: CDR1 DFQATT and CDR2 SNEGSKA (reference sequence).

In its sample, this clonotype was seen many times. V is TRBV5-5 and J is TRBJ2-5; D may be TRBD1 (6 bases). CDR3 length: 15 amino acids. Trimming stripped 1 base from V and 2 bases from J, with 12 bases between. CDR1 SGHKS and CDR2 YYEKEE come from the germline V gene (reference sequence). The CDR3 spells CASSLTRGWQETQYF. CDR3 in DNA: TGTGCCAGCAGCTTGACCAGGGGATGGCAAGAGACCCAGTACTTC. The whole variable domain, filled in from reference TRBV5-5 and TRBJ2-5, reads DAGVTQSPTHLIKTRGQQVTLRCSPISGHKSVSWYQQVLGQGPQFIFQYYEKEERGRGNFPDRFSARQFPNYSSELNVNALLLGDSALYLCASSLTRGWQETQYFGPGTRLLVL.

This clonotype was detected many times. This sequence joins TRBV18 and TRBJ2-1, with D perhaps being TRBD1 or TRBD2 (6 bases each). The CDR3 is 16 amino acids. V lost 0 bases and J 9 bases, leaving 18 bases between the germline ends. CDR1 KGHSH and CDR2 LQKENI come from the germline V gene. Here the CDR3 DNA reads TGTGCCAGCTCACCACCGGCTCCAGGGGAGGTTGGTGAGCAGTTCTTC. Translation gives CASSPPAPGEVGEQFF.

This chain joins TRBV20-1 and TRBJ2-1, with D possibly TRBD2 on 6 matching bases. CDR1 and CDR2 (germline): DFQATT, SNEGSKA (reference sequence). Trimming stripped 4 bases from V and 0 bases from J, with 16 bases between. The length of the CDR3 is 16 residues. DNA for the CDR3: TGCAGTGCTACCGACTCGCGGGGTTCCTCCTACAATGAGCAGTTCTTC. Translation: CSATDSRGSSYNEQFF.

This clonotype has just a few counts. The chain combines TRBV6-5 with TRBJ1-1; TRBD1 might be the D (6 bases). V was cut by 5 bases and J by 5 bases, with 12 bases left in between. The length of the CDR3 is 13 residues. Germline CDR1 is MNHEY and CDR2 is SVGAGI. The CDR3 DNA sequence: TGTGCCAGCAGTGGGGGCGGGGGGACTGAAGCTTTCTTT. Amino acids: CASSGGGGTEAFF.

This clonotype was recorded at least ten times. The chain links TRBV19 to TRBJ1-5, with D maybe TRBD1 (6 bases). Germline CDR1 and CDR2: LNHDA and SQIVND (reference sequence). Trimming took off 10 bases at V and 3 bases at J, with 16 bases between the two ends. This CDR3 spans 14 amino acids. The CDR3 region has the DNA TGTGCCACCCAGGGGACACCCTACAATCAGCCCCAGCATTTT. It specifies CATQGTPYNQPQHF.

The V and J genes are TRBV7-2 and TRBJ1-1; tentative D call: TRBD1 (5 bases). The CDR3 sequence is 14 residues long. Germline lookup yields CDR1 SGHTA and CDR2 FQGNSA. The ends were cut back, 2 bases at V and 7 bases at J, with 14 bases in the middle. The CDR3: CASSLSRGLNEAFF. The CDR3 DNA follows: TGTGCCAGCAGCTTAAGCCGGGGGTTAAATGAAGCTTTCTTT. Full variable domain (outside the CDR3, taken from reference TRBV7-2 and TRBJ1-1): GAGVSQSPSNKVTEKGKDVELRCDPISGHTALYWYRQSLGQGLEFLIYFQGNSAPDKSGLPSDRFSAERTGGSVSTLTIQRTQQEDSAVYLCASSLSRGLNEAFFGQGTRLTVV.

Only a few counts were recorded for this clonotype. The chain joins TRBV10-2 to TRBJ1-1; 9 nucleotides match TRBD1. In germline, CDR1 is WSHSY, CDR2 SAAADI. The CDR3 is 14 amino acids. V was clipped by 7 bases and J by 12 bases; unmatched bases: 15. The chain's CDR3 is CASTLTGLGQGPFF. CDR3 nucleotides: TGCGCCAGCACCTTAACGGGATTGGGACAGGGACCTTTCTTT.

This clonotype was counted many times. This chain uses TRBV5-1 with TRBJ2-3, with D possibly being TRBD1 or TRBD2 (5 bases each). The CDR3 has 15 residues. Deletions cut 4 bases from V and 6 bases from J, with 18 bases between. Germline-derived CDR1 and CDR2 are SGHRS and YFSETQ. CDR3 in amino acids: CASSPGASPFDTQYF. Written as DNA, the CDR3 is TGCGCCAGCAGCCCCGGGGCTTCCCCCTTTGATACGCAGTATTTT. The whole variable domain, filled in from reference TRBV5-1 and TRBJ2-3, reads KAGVTQTPRYLIKTRGQQVTLSCSPISGHRSVSWYQQTPGQGLQFLFEYFSETQRNKGNFPGRFSGRQFSNSRSEMNVSTLELGDSALYLCASSPGASPFDTQYFGPGTRLTVL.

There are a few counts of this clonotype. The chain combines TRBV4-1 with TRBJ1-5; D gene ambiguous. Trimming stripped 6 bases from V and 6 bases from J, with 12 bases between. CDR3 length: 13 amino acids. CDR1 is MGHRA and CDR2 is YSYEKL in the germline V gene. This CDR3 reads CASSPSLSQPQHF. CDR3 DNA: TGCGCCAGCAGTCCCAGTCTCAGTCAGCCCCAGCATTTT.

CDR3 protein: CASSFSTGGSYNSPLHF. The CDR3 DNA is TGTGCCAGCAGTTTTTCTACGGGGGGCTCCTATAATTCACCCCTCCACTTT. The chain joins TRBV12-3 or TRBV12-4 to TRBJ1-6; D is perhaps TRBD1 (5 bases). The V gene lost 3 bases and the J gene lost 0 bases, with 12 bases spanning the gap. The CDR3 covers 17 residues.